This TCR beta chain was recovered during a study of cytomegalovirus exposure and HLA in healthy donors. Findings of the study overall: TCR beta V- and J-gene trimming was later associated with a missense DCLRE1C variant. The study had only CMV serostatus as immune exposure information.

The germline V and J ends were trimmed by 6 bases and 1 base, with 22 bases remaining between them. This CDR3 is built from 17 residues. Per the germline V gene, CDR1 is SGHDT and CDR2 is YYEEEE. Each donor was healthy, and each was a bone marrow donor. The PCR was carried out with 60 Vbeta primers and 13 Jbeta primers. Profiling relied on immunoSEQ multiplex PCR, and the TCRdb table lists in-frame clones only, not all of them. This table has 95,000 to 100,000 clones, about three quarters appearing once. For this clone: Its specificity is not known.

Sequencing used PBMCs. This chain joins TRBV5-6 and TRBJ1-1; weak D call: TRBD1 (6 bases). The receptor comes from a human donor in good health. CDR3 residues: CASIPGTRQLRNTEAFF. For the CDR3, the DNA is TGTGCCAGCATTCCCGGGACACGACAACTCAGGAACACTGAAGCTTTCTTT.